Following are 15 T cell receptor beta chains from one sample sequenced in a study of blood T cell repertoires in COVID-19. The data were produced by immunoSEQ multiplex PCR, yet TCRdb's version contains in-frame clones alone and is incomplete. In the table there are 200,000 to 300,000 clones, over 75% of which are singletons. Sequenced sample: peripheral blood. The receptors derive from a woman in her fifties or sixties with acute or convalescent COVID-19.

The V and J genes are TRBV4-1 and TRBJ2-2; TRBD2 matches at 9 bases. Losses at the gene ends were 4 bases for V and 4 bases for J; bases not matched to a gene: 4. From germline, CDR1 is MGHRA and CDR2 YSYEKL. The CDR3 is 15 amino acids. The CDR3 bases are TGCGCCAGCAGCCCAAGGACTAGCGCCACCGGGGAGCTGTTTTTT. This gives the protein CASSPRTSATGELFF.

The chain has TRBV2 and TRBJ1-4; the D is unclear. V gave up 4 bases and J gave up 8 bases, with 17 bases separating them. This CDR3 contains 15 residues. Germline CDR1 SNHLY, CDR2 FYNNEI. CDR3 in amino acids: CASSGSRGVGEKLFF. In nucleotides, the CDR3 is TGTGCCAGCAGTGGATCTCGGGGAGTTGGAGAAAAACTGTTTTTT.

The rearrangement joins TRBV9 to TRBJ2-3; a possible D gene is TRBD2 (6 bases). CDR3 size: 14 residues. Germline loops: CDR1 SGDLS, CDR2 YYNGEE. The V end lost 4 bases, the J end lost 5 bases, and 14 bases lay between the germline ends. The CDR3 region is CASSSGTVRDTQYF. The CDR3 DNA reads as TGTGCCAGCAGCTCGGGGACTGTTCGAGATACGCAGTATTTT. The full variable domain, in which reference TRBV9 and TRBJ2-3 provide the parts outside the CDR3, is DSGVTQTPKHLITATGQRVTLRCSPRSGDLSVYWYQQSLDQGLQFLIQYYNGEERAKGNILERFSAQQFPDLHSELNLSSLELGDSALYFCASSSGTVRDTQYFGPGTRLTVL.

This chain joins TRBV30 and TRBJ2-7, with 9 bases that match TRBD2. CDR1 and CDR2 from the germline V gene are GTSNPN and SVGIG (reference sequence). The CDR3 covers 13 residues. The V gene end was trimmed by 2 bases and the J gene end by 3 bases; junction bases not matched to a gene: 2. In DNA, the CDR3 is TGTGCCTGGAGTCGGCGGGAGGGCTACGAGCAGTACTTC. Encoded protein: CAWSRREGYEQYF.

This clone has only a few counts. The V and J genes are TRBV4-2 and TRBJ2-7, with D maybe TRBD1 (5 bases). The CDR3 length is 15 residues. Per the germline V gene, CDR1 is LGHNA and CDR2 is YNFKEQ. Trimming pared 3 bases from V and 2 bases from J, leaving 14 bases between. The CDR3 DNA is TGTGCCAGCAGCCAGCCGACAGAACTCACCTACGAGCAGTACTTC. Translation: CASSQPTELTYEQYF.

The CDR3 region is CASSQEHRGYSGNTIYF. The CDR3 coding sequence is TGTGCCAGCAGCCAAGAGCACAGGGGGTACTCTGGAAACACCATATATTTT. The chain has TRBV4-2 and TRBJ1-3; the match to TRBD1 covers 8 bases. The germline CDR1 and CDR2 sequences are LGHNA and YNFKEQ. The junction had 4 bases not matched to a gene; V was cut back by 0 bases and J by 0 bases. The CDR3 is 17 amino acids.

The chain employs TRBV4-1 and TRBJ2-2; D might be TRBD1 (5 bases). Germline V gene lookup returns CDR1 MGHRA and CDR2 YSYEKL. Trimming stripped 3 bases from V and 0 bases from J, with 8 bases between. This CDR3 spans 15 amino acids. The CDR3 is CASSQGRANTGELFF. The CDR3 region has the DNA TGCGCCAGCAGCCAGGGCAGGGCGAACACCGGGGAGCTGTTTTTT.

The rearrangement links TRBV5-4 to TRBJ1-1, with D maybe TRBD1 (5 bases). The CDR3 spans 13 residues. Looked up from germline, CDR1 is SGHNT and CDR2 is YYREEE (reference sequence). V dropped 4 bases and J dropped 1 base, with 8 bases sitting between them. CDR3 in DNA: TGTGCCAGCAGCAGGGGCCAGAACACTGAAGCTTTCTTT. This encodes CASSRGQNTEAFF.

V usage is TRBV4-2 and J usage is TRBJ2-7; 7 bases line up with TRBD1. V shed 0 bases, J shed 3 bases, and the junction held 5 bases outside the gene matches. Germline V lookup: CDR1 LGHNA, CDR2 YNFKEQ. The CDR3 is 15 amino acids. The CDR3 region is CASSQERQGFYEQYF. In DNA form, the CDR3 reads TGTGCCAGCAGCCAAGAGCGACAGGGTTTCTACGAGCAGTACTTC.

The chain couples TRBV5-1 to TRBJ2-7, with TRBD2 matching 7 bases. Per the germline V gene, CDR1 is SGHRS and CDR2 is YFSETQ. V lost 1 base, J lost 4 bases, and 5 bases stayed unmatched. This CDR3 spans 14 amino acids. In DNA form, the CDR3 reads TGCGCCAGCAGCTTGCCTAGCGGTAGATACGAGCAGTACTTC. This translates into CASSLPSGRYEQYF.

The V and J genes are TRBV5-1 and TRBJ2-5; maybe TRBD2 (5 bases). Between the trimmed V and J ends, which lost 5 bases and 5 bases, there was a span of 13 bases. The CDR3 is 13 residues long. Germline V gives CDR1 SGHRS, CDR2 YFSETQ. The CDR3 bases are TGCGCCAGCAGTCTTCGGTCGGGGGAGACCCAGTACTTC. Translating it yields CASSLRSGETQYF. Full variable domain (rest looked up from reference TRBV5-1 and TRBJ2-5): KAGVTQTPRYLIKTRGQQVTLSCSPISGHRSVSWYQQTPGQGLQFLFEYFSETQRNKGNFPGRFSGRQFSNSRSEMNVSTLELGDSALYLCASSLRSGETQYFGPGTRLLVL.

The chain couples TRBV12-3 or TRBV12-4 to TRBJ1-1, with 9 bases that match TRBD1. The trim removed 6 bases at V and 11 bases at J, leaving 7 bases unmatched. CDR3 length: 12 amino acids. The CDR3 sequence is CASRRMTGGAFF. The CDR3 DNA reads TGTGCCAGCAGGCGGATGACAGGGGGGGCTTTCTTT.

The chain uses TRBV27 and TRBJ2-7; 7 bases are shared with TRBD1. Germline CDR1 reads MNHEY; CDR2 reads SMNVEV (reference sequence). With 5 bases clipped from V and 0 bases from J, the junction kept 7 bases outside the gene matches. This CDR3 region has 15 residues. DNA of the CDR3: TGTGCCAGCAGTCGGCGGCGGACAGGCTCCTACGAGCAGTACTTC. It specifies CASSRRRTGSYEQYF.

In its sample, this clone was seen once. This chain links TRBV5-1 with TRBJ2-4; weak D call: TRBD2 (6 bases). The CDR3 spans 15 residues. V dropped 1 base and J dropped 6 bases, with 14 bases sitting between them. Per germline, CDR1 SGHRS and CDR2 YFSETQ. In DNA, the CDR3 is TGCGCCAGCAGCTTGTCAGCGGGTGCAATAAACATTCAGTACTTC. It encodes CASSLSAGAINIQYF.

This clone was observed a handful of times. V is TRBV28 and J is TRBJ1-1; 9 nucleotides align to TRBD1. This CDR3 is 15 amino acids long. The V segment lost 4 bases and the J segment 6 bases; nucleotides outside the gene matches: 9. Germline V CDR1 and CDR2: MDHEN, SYDVKM. The CDR3 nucleotides read TGTGCCAGCAGTTCTACCCACAGGGGGCAGGCTGAAGCTTTCTTT. Its translation is CASSSTHRGQAEAFF.